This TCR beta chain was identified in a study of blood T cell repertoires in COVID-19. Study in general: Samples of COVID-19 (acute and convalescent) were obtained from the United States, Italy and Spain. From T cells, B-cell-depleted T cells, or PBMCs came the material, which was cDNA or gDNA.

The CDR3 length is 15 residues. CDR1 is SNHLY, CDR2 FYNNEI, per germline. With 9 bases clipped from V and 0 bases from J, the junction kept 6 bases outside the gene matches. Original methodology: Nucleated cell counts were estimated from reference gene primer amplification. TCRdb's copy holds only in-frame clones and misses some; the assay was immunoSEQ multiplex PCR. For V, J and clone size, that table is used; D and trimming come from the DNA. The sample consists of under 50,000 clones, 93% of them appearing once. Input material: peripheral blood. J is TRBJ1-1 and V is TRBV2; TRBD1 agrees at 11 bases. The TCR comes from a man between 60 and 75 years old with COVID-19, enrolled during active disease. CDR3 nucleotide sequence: TGTGCCAGTGGGAGGACAGGGGGCGTGAACACTGAAGCTTTCTTT. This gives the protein CASGRTGGVNTEAFF. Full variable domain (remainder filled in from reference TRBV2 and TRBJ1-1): EPEVTQTPSHQVTQMGQEVILRCVPISNHLYFYWYRQILGQKVEFLVSFYNNEISEKSEIFDDQFSVERPDGSNFTLKIRSTKLEDSAMYFCASGRTGGVNTEAFFGQGTRLTVV.